Following are 10 T cell receptor beta chains from one sample sequenced in a study of OX40 agonist ivuxolimab in advanced cancers. Sequenced by immunoSEQ multiplex PCR; TCRdb stores in-frame clones only, minus some. In the table there are tens of thousands of clones, about 87% of which are singletons. The source material was CD4+ or CD8+ T cells sorted from blood, sampled in a trial of the OX40 agonist ivuxolimab. The origin of the receptors is an adult with an advanced solid tumor such as melanoma, head and neck, liver or kidney cancer.

This rearrangement joins TRBV10-2 to TRBJ1-2, with D possibly TRBD1 on 5 matching bases. V was trimmed by 7 bases and J by 2 bases, leaving 11 bases between them. The CDR3 is 13 amino acids. Germline CDR1 reads WSHSY; CDR2 reads SAAADI. CDR3 sequence: CASTGRENYGYTF. As DNA, the CDR3 is TGCGCCAGCACGGGCAGGGAGAACTATGGCTACACCTTC.

The chain employs TRBV30 and TRBJ2-3, with D possibly matching TRBD2 (5 bases). CDR3 length: 14 residues. V was clipped by 4 bases and J by 4 bases, with 15 bases between them. Germline CDR1 reads GTSNPN; CDR2 reads SVGIG (reference sequence). CDR3 DNA: TGTGCCTGGAAAAGGAGCACGAGGGCAGATACGCAGTATTTT. It encodes CAWKRSTRADTQYF.

The chain joins TRBV10-2 to TRBJ2-7, with 13 positions matching TRBD2. CDR1 is WSHSY and CDR2 is SAAADI in the germline V gene. The CDR3 is 15 amino acids. V was clipped by 5 bases and J by 4 bases; unmatched bases: 5. CDR3 sequence: CASSTGLAGQYEQYV. The CDR3 DNA is TGCGCCAGCAGTACGGGACTAGCGGGACAGTACGAGCAGTACGTC.

The chain combines TRBV2 with TRBJ2-7; D is undetermined. Deletions cut 3 bases from V and 3 bases from J, with 9 bases between. The CDR3 spans 13 residues. The germline V gene has CDR1 SNHLY and CDR2 FYNNEI. As DNA, the CDR3 is TGTGCCAGCAGTGACCGACGGAGCTACGAGCAGTACTTC. Translated, it gives CASSDRRSYEQYF. The full variable domain, its missing parts supplied by reference TRBV2 and TRBJ2-7, is EPEVTQTPSHQVTQMGQEVILRCVPISNHLYFYWYRQILGQKVEFLVSFYNNEISEKSEIFDDQFSVERPDGSNFTLKIRSTKLEDSAMYFCASSDRRSYEQYFGPGTRLTVT.

The J gene is TRBJ2-7, the V gene TRBV10-2; possibly TRBD2 for D (6 bases). This CDR3 has 13 amino acids. From germline, CDR1 is WSHSY and CDR2 SAAADI. Between the trimmed V and J ends, which lost 8 bases and 4 bases, there was a span of 15 bases. As DNA, the CDR3 is TGCGCCAGCTGCCGGGACGGGGGATACGAGCAGTACTTC. As protein: CASCRDGGYEQYF.

The chain carries TRBV7-8 and TRBJ2-3; no reliable D call. Germline values: CDR1 SGHVS, CDR2 FQNEAQ. CDR3 length: 14 amino acids. With 5 bases removed from V and 0 bases from J, the gap between germline ends came to 9 bases. CDR3 sequence: CASSLRSSTDTQYF. In DNA form, the CDR3 reads TGTGCCAGCAGCCTACGGTCTAGCACAGATACGCAGTATTTT.

This chain links TRBV4-1 with TRBJ1-2, with D perhaps matching TRBD1 (6 bases). The CDR3 runs 15 residues. Trimming shortened V by 0 bases and J by 3 bases, and 11 bases separated the two germline ends. The germline CDR1 and CDR2 sequences are MGHRA and YSYEKL. CDR3 region: CASSQDPGVDYGYTF. In DNA, the CDR3 is TGCGCCAGCAGCCAAGATCCAGGGGTGGACTATGGCTACACCTTC.

The chain couples TRBV5-1 to TRBJ1-5; possible D gene TRBD1, 5 bases. Trimming took 3 bases from V and 0 from J, leaving 10 bases between them. The CDR3 extends over 15 amino acids. The germline V gene encodes CDR1 SGHRS and CDR2 YFSETQ. The CDR3 protein is CASSSQGLSNQPQHF. Written as DNA, the CDR3 is TGCGCCAGCAGCTCCCAGGGACTTAGCAATCAGCCCCAGCATTTT.

The genes are TRBV9 and TRBJ2-3; 7 bases are a match to TRBD2. J was trimmed by 2 bases and V by 0 bases; bases with no gene match: 9. Germline CDR1 is SGDLS and CDR2 is YYNGEE. This CDR3 is 17 amino acids long. CDR3 DNA sequence: TGTGCCAGCAGCGTAGATCCAGCGGGACTTACCACAGATACGCAGTATTTT. It codes for CASSVDPAGLTTDTQYF. Together with reference TRBV9 and TRBJ2-3, the CDR3 gives the full variable domain: DSGVTQTPKHLITATGQRVTLRCSPRSGDLSVYWYQQSLDQGLQFLIQYYNGEERAKGNILERFSAQQFPDLHSELNLSSLELGDSALYFCASSVDPAGLTTDTQYFGPGTRLTVL.

The chain combines TRBV19 with TRBJ2-3, with TRBD2 matching 14 bases. The V gene's germline CDR1 is LNHDA and CDR2 SQIVND (reference sequence). The CDR3 extends over 19 amino acids. The V and J ends lost 4 bases and 4 bases, in that order; junction bases with no gene match: 13. The CDR3 reads CASSTSVGLAGGRPDTQYF. The CDR3 DNA sequence: TGTGCCAGTAGTACCTCTGTTGGACTAGCGGGAGGACGCCCAGATACGCAGTATTTT.